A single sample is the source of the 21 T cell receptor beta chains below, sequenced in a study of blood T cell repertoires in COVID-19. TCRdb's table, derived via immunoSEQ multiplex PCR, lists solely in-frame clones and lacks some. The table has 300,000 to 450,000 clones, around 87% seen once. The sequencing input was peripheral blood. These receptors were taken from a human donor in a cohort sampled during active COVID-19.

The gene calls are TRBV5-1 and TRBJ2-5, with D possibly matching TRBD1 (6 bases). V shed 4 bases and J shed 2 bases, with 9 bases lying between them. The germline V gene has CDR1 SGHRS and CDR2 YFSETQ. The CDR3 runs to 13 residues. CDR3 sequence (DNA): TGCGCCAGCAGCGGGGGCCAACAAGAGACCCAGTACTTC. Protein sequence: CASSGGQQETQYF.

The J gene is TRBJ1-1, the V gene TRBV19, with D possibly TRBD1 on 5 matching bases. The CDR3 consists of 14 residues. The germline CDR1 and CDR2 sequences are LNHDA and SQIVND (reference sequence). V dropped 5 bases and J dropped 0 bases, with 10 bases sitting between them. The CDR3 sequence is CASSEGVVNTEAFF. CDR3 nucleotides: TGTGCCAGTAGTGAAGGGGTGGTGAACACTGAAGCTTTCTTT.

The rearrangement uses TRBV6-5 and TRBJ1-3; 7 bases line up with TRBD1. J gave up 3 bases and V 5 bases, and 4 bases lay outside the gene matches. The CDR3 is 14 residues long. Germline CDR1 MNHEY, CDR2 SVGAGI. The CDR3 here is CASSRDRDGNTIYF. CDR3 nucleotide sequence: TGTGCCAGCAGTCGGGACAGAGATGGAAACACCATATATTTT.

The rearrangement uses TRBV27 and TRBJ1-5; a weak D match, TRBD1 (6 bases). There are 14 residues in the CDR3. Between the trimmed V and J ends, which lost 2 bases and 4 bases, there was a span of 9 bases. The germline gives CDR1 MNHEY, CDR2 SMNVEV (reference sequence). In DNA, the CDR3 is TGTGCCAGCAGTTTACACAGGGAAAATCAGCCCCAGCATTTT. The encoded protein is CASSLHRENQPQHF.

DNA of the CDR3: TGTGCCAGCAGCAGGGACTCCCAGAGCTCCTATAATTCACCCCTCCACTTT. As protein: CASSRDSQSSYNSPLHF. The chain links TRBV5-4 to TRBJ1-6; D may be TRBD1 (5 bases). Deletions cut 4 bases from V and 0 bases from J, with 14 bases between. The length of the CDR3 is 17 residues. Germline V CDR1 and CDR2: SGHNT, YYREEE (reference sequence).

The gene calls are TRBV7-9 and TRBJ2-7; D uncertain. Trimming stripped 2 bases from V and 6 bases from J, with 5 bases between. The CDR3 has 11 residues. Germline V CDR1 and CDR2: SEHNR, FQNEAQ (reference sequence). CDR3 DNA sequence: TGTGCCAGCAGCTTATCATCCGAGCAGTACTTC. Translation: CASSLSSEQYF.

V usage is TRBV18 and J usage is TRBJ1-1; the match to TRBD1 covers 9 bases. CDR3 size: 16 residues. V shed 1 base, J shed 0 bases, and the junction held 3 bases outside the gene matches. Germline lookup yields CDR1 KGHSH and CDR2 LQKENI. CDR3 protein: CASSPRGQGVNTEAFF. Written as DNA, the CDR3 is TGTGCCAGCTCACCACGGGGACAGGGAGTGAACACTGAAGCTTTCTTT.

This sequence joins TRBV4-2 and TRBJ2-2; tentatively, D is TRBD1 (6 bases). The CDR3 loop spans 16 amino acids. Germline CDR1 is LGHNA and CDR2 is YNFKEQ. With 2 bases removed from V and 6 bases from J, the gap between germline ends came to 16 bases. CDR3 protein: CASSQKLEKGAGELFF. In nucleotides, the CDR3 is TGTGCCAGCAGCCAAAAGTTGGAAAAGGGGGCCGGGGAGCTGTTTTTT.

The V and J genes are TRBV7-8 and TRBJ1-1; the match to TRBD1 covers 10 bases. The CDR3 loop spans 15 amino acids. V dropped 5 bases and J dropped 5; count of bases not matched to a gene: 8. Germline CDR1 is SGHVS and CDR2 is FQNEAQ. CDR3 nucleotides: TGTGCCAGCAGCCCGCCGACAGGGGGCGTGACTGAAGCTTTCTTT. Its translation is CASSPPTGGVTEAFF.

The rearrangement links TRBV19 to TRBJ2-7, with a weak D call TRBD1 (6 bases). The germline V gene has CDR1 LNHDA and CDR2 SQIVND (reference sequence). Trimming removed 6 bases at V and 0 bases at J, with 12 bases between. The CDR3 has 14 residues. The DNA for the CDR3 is TGTGCCAGTAGCCAGGGGCCAGGCTCCTACGAGCAGTACTTC. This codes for CASSQGPGSYEQYF.

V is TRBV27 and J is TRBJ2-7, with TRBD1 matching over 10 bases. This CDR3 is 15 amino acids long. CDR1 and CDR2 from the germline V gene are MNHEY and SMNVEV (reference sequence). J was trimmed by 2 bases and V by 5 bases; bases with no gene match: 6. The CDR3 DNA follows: TGTGCCAGCAGTGAAGAGACAGGGGGCCCCTACGAGCAGTACTTC. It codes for CASSEETGGPYEQYF.

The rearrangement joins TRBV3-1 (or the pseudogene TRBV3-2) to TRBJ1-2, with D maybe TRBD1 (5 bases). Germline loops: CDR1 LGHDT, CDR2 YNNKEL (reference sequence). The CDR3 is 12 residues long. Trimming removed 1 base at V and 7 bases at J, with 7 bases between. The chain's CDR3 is CASSQGGGGYTF. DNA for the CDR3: TGTGCCAGCAGCCAAGGGGGGGGTGGCTACACCTTC.

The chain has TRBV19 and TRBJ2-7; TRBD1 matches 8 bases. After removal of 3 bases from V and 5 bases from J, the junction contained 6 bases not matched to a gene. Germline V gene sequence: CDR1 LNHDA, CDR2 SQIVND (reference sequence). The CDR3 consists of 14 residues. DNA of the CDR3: TGTGCCAGTAGTATGGGGACAGGATCCGACGAGCAGTACTTC. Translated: CASSMGTGSDEQYF. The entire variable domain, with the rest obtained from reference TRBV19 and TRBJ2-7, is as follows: DGGITQSPKYLFRKEGQNVTLSCEQNLNHDAMYWYRQDPGQGLRLIYYSQIVNDFQKGDIAEGYSVSREKKESFPLTVTSAQKNPTAFYLCASSMGTGSDEQYFGPGTRLTVT.

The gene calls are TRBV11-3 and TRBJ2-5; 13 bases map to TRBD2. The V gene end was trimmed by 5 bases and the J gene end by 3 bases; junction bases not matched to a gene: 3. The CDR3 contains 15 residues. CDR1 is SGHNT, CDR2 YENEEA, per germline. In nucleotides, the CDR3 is TGTGCCAGCAGCCCCGGGACTAGCGGGGAAGAGACCCAGTACTTC. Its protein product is CASSPGTSGEETQYF.

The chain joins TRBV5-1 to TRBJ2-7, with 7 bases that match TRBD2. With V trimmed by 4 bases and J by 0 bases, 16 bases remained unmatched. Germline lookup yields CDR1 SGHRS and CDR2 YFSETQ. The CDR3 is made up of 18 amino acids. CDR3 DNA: TGCGCCAGCAGCCCATATCCCTTGGGGGTAGCGGGCTCCTACGAGCAGTACTTC. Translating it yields CASSPYPLGVAGSYEQYF.

The CDR3 loop is CASSPPTSRDQETQYF. The CDR3 DNA sequence: TGTGCCAGCTCACCACCTACTAGCAGAGACCAAGAGACCCAGTACTTC. The V and J genes are TRBV18 and TRBJ2-5, with D possibly matching TRBD2 (6 bases). Trimming took off 0 bases at V and 0 bases at J, with 11 bases between the two ends. Germline loops: CDR1 KGHSH, CDR2 LQKENI. The CDR3 runs 16 residues.

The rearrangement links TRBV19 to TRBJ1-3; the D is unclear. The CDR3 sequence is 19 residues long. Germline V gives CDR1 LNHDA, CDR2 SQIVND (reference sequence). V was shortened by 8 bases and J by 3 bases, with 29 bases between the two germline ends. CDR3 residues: CASPRALVVVQSGGNTIYF. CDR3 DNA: TGTGCCAGTCCACGAGCCTTGGTCGTAGTGCAGTCGGGTGGAAACACCATATATTTT.

CDR3 in DNA: TGTGCTCTCGGACATCAGGCGGAGACCCAGTACTTC. Translated: CALGHQAETQYF. This chain joins TRBV6-5 and TRBJ2-5, with a possible D match to TRBD1 (5 bases). The length of the CDR3 is 12 residues. CDR1 is MNHEY, CDR2 SVGAGI, per germline.

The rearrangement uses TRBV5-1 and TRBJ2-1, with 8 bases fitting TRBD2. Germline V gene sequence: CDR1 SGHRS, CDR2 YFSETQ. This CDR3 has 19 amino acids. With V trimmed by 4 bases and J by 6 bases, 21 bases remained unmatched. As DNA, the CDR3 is TGCGCCAGCAGCCCTCCTAATAGCGGGATCGGCTCTTTTCCCAATGAGCAGTTCTTC. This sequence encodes CASSPPNSGIGSFPNEQFF.

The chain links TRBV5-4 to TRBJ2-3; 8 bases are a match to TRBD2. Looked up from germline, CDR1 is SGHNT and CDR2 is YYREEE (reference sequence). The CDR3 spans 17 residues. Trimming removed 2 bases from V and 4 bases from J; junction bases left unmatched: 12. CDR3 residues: CASSFVTAGGPADTQYF. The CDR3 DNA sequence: TGTGCCAGCAGCTTCGTAACGGCGGGAGGCCCCGCAGATACGCAGTATTTT. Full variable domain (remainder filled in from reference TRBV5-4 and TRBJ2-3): ETGVTQSPTHLIKTRGQQVTLRCSSQSGHNTVSWYQQALGQGPQFIFQYYREEENGRGNFPPRFSGLQFPNYSSELNVNALELDDSALYLCASSFVTAGGPADTQYFGPGTRLTVL.

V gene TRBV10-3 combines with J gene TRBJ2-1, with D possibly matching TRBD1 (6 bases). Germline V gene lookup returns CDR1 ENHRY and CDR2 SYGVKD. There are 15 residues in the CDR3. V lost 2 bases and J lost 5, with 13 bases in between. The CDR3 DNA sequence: TGTGCCATCAGTGAGCCCCGGGACAACGACAATGAGCAGTTCTTC. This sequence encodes CAISEPRDNDNEQFF.